This TCR beta chain was documented in a study of OX40 agonist ivuxolimab in advanced cancers. The data were produced by immunoSEQ multiplex PCR, yet TCRdb's version contains in-frame clones alone and is incomplete. The sample has some 26,000 clones, 80% to 85% seen once. CDR1 and CDR2 (germline): SGHRS, YFSETQ. This CDR3 has 14 residues. Trimming removed 0 bases at V and 4 bases at J, with 10 bases between. Sequenced here: CD4+ or CD8+ T cells sorted from blood, sampled in a trial of the OX40 agonist ivuxolimab. V usage is TRBV5-1 and J usage is TRBJ1-1; no clear D gene. The receptor's source is an adult with an advanced solid tumor such as melanoma, head and neck, liver or kidney cancer. In DNA form, the CDR3 reads TGCGCCAGCAGCTTGGTAGGGTACGGCACTGAAGCTTTCTTT. Translating it yields CASSLVGYGTEAFF.